One TCR beta chain is described in this entry. Its antigen is not yet known. Base-call qualities are not available, and no considerably larger clone is one nucleotide away. The CDR3 regions of human TCRbeta chains were analyzed by immunosequencing. Per the source publication's procedure: TCRs in the repertoires were compared against a reference library of SARS-CoV-2-specific TCRs that had been generated with the MIRA antigen-specificity platform. Breadth was defined as the fraction of unique TCRs that were SARS-CoV-2-associated. Depth was defined as the fraction of total T cells that were SARS-CoV-2-associated. Using the MIRA data, every spike-specific TCR was mapped to the spike region that the TCR reacted to and assigned to either a CD4 or a CD8 class. Log10-transformed breadth and depth values were compared by one-way ANOVA with Sidak's multiple comparisons tests. TCRdb obtained this table from immuneACCESS and retained in-frame rearrangements with V and J assigned. These tables miss some clones; where compared with another copy, unresolved V genes account for less than half of the shortfall, and the remainder is unexplained. The D gene and trimming were derived from the DNA, and the V and J assignments and clone size from that table. For this sample the table gives 140,000 to 150,000 clones, of which about 93% were detected only once. The top ten clonotypes cover approximately 3.8% of the sample.

The data derive from a study of T cell responses to AZD1222 COVID-19 vaccine (dated by TCRdb to the early 2020s). For the study in its entirety: TCR sequencing was performed for more than 230 trial participants, of whom 200 to 220 were given two doses of AZD1222 and around 26 were given two doses of MenACWY control vaccine. Trial participants were enrolled by age into subgroups of 18-55, 56-69 and 70-plus years, and around 150, 28 and 57 TCR-sequenced participants, respectively, were included in these subgroups.

Via the germline V gene, CDR1 is KGHSH and CDR2 LQKENI. V lost 2 bases and J lost 4 bases, and the count of bases not matched to a germline gene is 5. Spanning cysteine to phenylalanine, the CDR3 consists of 15 amino acids. Of all the DNA, just the CDR3 is kept, 45 bases in frame from base 1. This specimen's time point label, interpreted: about 28 days (+/-7) after the second vaccine dose. AZD1222 recipients given second doses at about 4 weeks or at about 12 weeks were pooled, since spike-specific TCR depth and breadth were not found to differ between the two schedules. Vaccinee samples were obtained from the UK trials COV001 and COV002, which included a single-blind randomized controlled phase 2/3 trial of AZD1222 (ChAdOx1 nCoV-19) in healthy adults. Trial participant PBMC samples were collected at day 0 and day 28 after the second dose for TCRbeta chain sequencing. Points the paper makes about the study in general: Reportedly, close to half of the unique spike-specific TCRs recognized epitopes lying outside the regions that are mutated in the B.1.351 and B.1.1.7 variants. Vaccine-associated CD4 TCRs spanned the whole spike protein, with dominant responses in regions 160-218 and 743-854. Spike-specific TCR breadth and depth rose significantly after two AZD1222 doses compared with day 0 and with MenACWY recipients. No day 14 peak-response samples were available, so repertoires were characterized only after the peak T cell response. Conclusions about previously exposed vaccinees are limited, since just five to seven AZD1222 recipients were seropositive for SARS-CoV-2 at baseline. Most participants were white British and females outnumbered males, and the authors suggested that clonal diversity may have been underestimated. The 56-69-year group was small, and its depth increase did not reach significance, likely because of low power.

This sample comprised peripheral blood, obtained 28 days after the second AZD1222 dose. The sequence links TRBV18 to TRBJ1-5, and 7 junction bases match TRBD1. This receptor was taken from an adult who received the AZD1222 COVID-19 vaccine. The base sequence is TGTGCCAGCTCACCAAGGGGGCTCGGTAATCAGCCCCAGCATTTT. This sequence encodes CASSPRGLGNQPQHF.